This T cell receptor beta chain was documented in a study of beta chain features in type 1 diabetes. Expressed TCRB transcripts got sequenced, as all isolated RNA was reverse transcribed. The table came from immunoSEQ multiplex PCR; TCRdb's copy has only in-frame clones and leaves some out. The sample has some 150,000 clones, around 10% seen once. Trimming took off 6 bases at V and 0 bases at J, with 8 bases between the two ends. Germline CDR1 SGHTA, CDR2 FQGNSA. There are 14 residues in the CDR3. This rearrangement joins TRBV7-2 to TRBJ1-4; D gene unclear. Sample: central memory CD4+ T cells from blood. This TCR was recovered from a man in his late teens or twenties in good health. The CDR3 spells CASSYSSTNEKLFF. In DNA, the CDR3 is TGTGCCAGCAGTTACAGTTCAACTAATGAAAAACTGTTTTTT. The whole variable domain, filled in from reference TRBV7-2 and TRBJ1-4, reads GAGVSQSPSNKVTEKGKDVELRCDPISGHTALYWYRQSLGQGLEFLIYFQGNSAPDKSGLPSDRFSAERTGGSVSTLTIQRTQQEDSAVYLCASSYSSTNEKLFFGSGTQLSVL.